Described below is a single T cell receptor beta chain sequence and its context. This sample was included in a study of memory CD4+ T cells and cytomegalovirus serostatus. Across the whole study: Donors were healthy Belgian adults, under ten CMV seropositive and around 24 seronegative.

TCRdb keeps only in-frame clones here, not all; method: immunoSEQ multiplex PCR. The repertoire holds tens of thousands of clones, around 76% seen once, with roughly 2% in the top ten. The sort gate was single viable CD3+CD4+CD8-CD45RO+ cells for memory CD4+ T cells. Trimming took 6 bases from V and 7 from J, leaving 23 bases between them. CDR1 and CDR2 from the germline V gene are SGHKS and YYEKEE (reference sequence). The CDR3 has 15 residues. Sequenced: memory CD4+ T cells from blood. The clonotype comes from an adult in good health and CMV-seronegative. The V call is TRBV5-5, the J call TRBJ2-7; TRBD2 is a possible D gene (5 bases). CDR3 in DNA: TGTGCCAGCACCCTTCGAGGGCAAGGGTTGGGGGAGCAGTACTTC. Translation: CASTLRGQGLGEQYF.